These 14 T cell receptor beta chains were sequenced from one sample in a study of blood T cell repertoires in COVID-19. Measured with immunoSEQ multiplex PCR; TCRdb has only the in-frame clones, and not every one. The sample has about 190,000 clones; approximately 90% are singletons. Source material: peripheral blood. The receptors derive from a woman aged 70-85 years with COVID-19, enrolled during active disease.

This clone was seen a few times. The chain has TRBV19 and TRBJ1-4; no clear D gene. The ends were cut back, 7 bases at V and 7 bases at J, with 13 bases in the middle. This CDR3 is 13 amino acids long. Germline lookup yields CDR1 LNHDA and CDR2 SQIVND (reference sequence). The CDR3 region has the DNA TGTGCCAGTATTCCGAGGCGAGGTGAAAAACTGTTTTTT. Protein sequence: CASIPRRGEKLFF.

On this clone: This specimen includes other DNA sequences encoding the same CDR3. Here the CDR3 reads CASSYYTVRGGLGAFF. In DNA, the CDR3 is TGTGCCAGCAGTTACTACACCGTCAGAGGAGGGCTGGGGGCTTTCTTT. The chain has TRBV6-5 and TRBJ1-1; D uncertain. Germline V gene data show CDR1 as MNHEY and CDR2 as SVGAGI. The CDR3 is 16 amino acids. V gave up 1 base and J gave up 11 bases, with 23 bases separating them.

The V gene is TRBV19, the J gene TRBJ2-5; 7 bases map to TRBD2. Germline CDR1 reads LNHDA; CDR2 reads SQIVND (reference sequence). There are 13 residues in the CDR3. Germline trimming cut 1 base from V and 4 bases from J; bases unmatched to any gene: 0. The DNA for the CDR3 is TGTGCCAGTAGTATAGCTAGCGGAGAGACCCAGTACTTC. Translation: CASSIASGETQYF.

The J gene is TRBJ2-2, the V gene TRBV7-2; TRBD2 aligns across 7 bases. The V and J ends lost 1 base and 3 bases, in that order; junction bases with no gene match: 8. Per germline, CDR1 SGHTA and CDR2 FQGNSA. The CDR3 loop spans 17 amino acids. The CDR3: CASSLGTGTTHTGELFF. CDR3 coding DNA: TGTGCCAGCAGCTTAGGAACCGGGACTACCCACACCGGGGAGCTGTTTTTT.

The chain links TRBV19 to TRBJ2-7; the D gene is possibly TRBD2 (6 bases). Between the trimmed V and J ends, which lost 3 bases and 0 bases, there was a span of 12 bases. This CDR3 comprises 15 residues. From germline, CDR1 is LNHDA and CDR2 SQIVND (reference sequence). CDR3 residues: CASSIIGGTSYEQYF. The CDR3 DNA reads TGTGCCAGTAGTATTATTGGCGGGACCTCCTACGAGCAGTACTTC.

This clone has just a few counts. J is TRBJ2-5 and V is TRBV11-2; 12 bases are a match to TRBD2. Trimming cost V 5 bases and J 1 base; bases outside gene matches: 8. CDR1 and CDR2 (germline): SGHAT, FQNNGV. This CDR3 spans 17 amino acids. CDR3 DNA: TGTGCCAGCAGCCTCCTCGGGACTAGCGGGTCCCAAGAGACCCAGTACTTC. Translating it yields CASSLLGTSGSQETQYF.

The genes are TRBV7-3 and TRBJ2-5; 7 bases fit TRBD1. This CDR3 has 14 amino acids. J was trimmed by 4 bases and V by 5 bases; bases with no gene match: 7. Germline assignment: CDR1 SGHTA and CDR2 FQGTGA. As DNA, the CDR3 is TGTGCCAGCAGCCAGACAGGGAATCCAGAGACCCAGTACTTC. It encodes CASSQTGNPETQYF.

This chain links TRBV5-5 with TRBJ2-2; D gene uncertain. Trimming removed 1 base at V and 1 base at J, with 5 bases between. CDR3 length equals 14 residues. In germline, CDR1 is SGHKS, CDR2 YYEKEE (reference sequence). CDR3 sequence reads: CASSLLLNTGELFF. The CDR3 nucleotides read TGTGCCAGCAGCTTGCTCCTGAACACCGGGGAGCTGTTTTTT.

The genes are TRBV27 and TRBJ2-1; 10 positions match TRBD2. Germline assignment: CDR1 MNHEY and CDR2 SMNVEV (reference sequence). This CDR3 is 17 amino acids long. V lost 2 bases, J lost 2 bases, and 6 bases stayed unmatched. The CDR3 loop reads CASSLPSGRIPYNEQFF. The CDR3 bases are TGTGCCAGCAGTTTACCTAGCGGGAGAATTCCCTACAATGAGCAGTTCTTC.

The chain carries TRBV6-2 or TRBV6-3 and TRBJ2-5; the match to TRBD2 covers 11 bases. Germline CDR1 MNHEY, CDR2 SVGEGT. V trimming: 5 bases; J trimming: 4 bases; junction bases outside the gene matches: 6. CDR3 size: 15 residues. CDR3 coding DNA: TGTGCCAGCAGTCGGACTAGCGGGCCCCCAGAGACCCAGTACTTC. Translated, it gives CASSRTSGPPETQYF.

This clone was counted between two and nine times. This chain uses TRBV19 with TRBJ1-2; no definite D call. Trimming took off 0 bases at V and 6 bases at J, with 11 bases between the two ends. CDR3 size: 14 residues. Germline-derived CDR1 and CDR2 are LNHDA and SQIVND (reference sequence). CDR3 DNA sequence: TGTGCCAGTAGTATAGACCCTCCTGCGGATGGCTACACCTTC. This codes for CASSIDPPADGYTF.

The CDR3 sequence is CASSQTGTSVDEQFF. Written as DNA, the CDR3 is TGTGCCAGCAGCCAAACCGGGACTAGCGTCGATGAGCAGTTCTTC. V is TRBV2 and J is TRBJ2-1; 10 bases agree with TRBD2. CDR3 length: 15 residues. V lost 6 bases and J lost 8; bases outside the gene matches: 10. Germline V gene data show CDR1 as SNHLY and CDR2 as FYNNEI.

The chain employs TRBV9 and TRBJ2-7, with D tentatively TRBD2 (5 bases). V lost 4 bases to trimming and J lost 2 bases, with 16 bases between them. The CDR3 is 15 amino acids. In germline, CDR1 is SGDLS, CDR2 YYNGEE. The CDR3 region is CASSPREGSPYEQYF. In DNA form, the CDR3 reads TGTGCCAGCAGCCCCCGTGAAGGGAGTCCCTACGAGCAGTACTTC.

V is TRBV6-5 and J is TRBJ1-2; perhaps TRBD1 as D (5 bases). The germline V gene has CDR1 MNHEY and CDR2 SVGAGI. The CDR3 is 15 residues long. The ends were cut back, 6 bases at V and 3 bases at J, with 17 bases in the middle. CDR3 bases: TGTGCCAGCAGCCCCGACAGCCGGGTCTACTATGGCTACACCTTC. Residues: CASSPDSRVYYGYTF.